These T cell receptor beta chains were read from a single sample in a study of post-analysis software for immune sequencing data. TCRdb reprocessed the PCR reads with MiXCR, giving one entry per CDR3 protein. The table records approximately 630,000 distinct CDR3 sequences, more than 50% of them present only once. The sample taken for sequencing was blood. The origin of the receptors is a girl aged 2-10 years with multiple sclerosis. Both conserved end residues are part of each CDR3. A D gene is named only where the DNA matches it firmly. Size values are once, few and many counts, or a class for expanded clones, and some rows have none.

TRBJ2-2	-	TRBV2	-	CASRGTRARELFF	TGTGCCAGCAGGGGGACCCGTGCTAGGGAGCTGTTTTTT
TRBJ2-7	-	TRBV6-1	-	CASREMNSAYEQYF	TGTGCCAGCAGGGAAATGAACTCGGCCTACGAGCAGTACTTC
TRBJ2-1	-	TRBV18	TRBD1	CASSPNRDSLRNEQFF	TGTGCCAGCTCACCAAACCGGGACAGTCTACGCAATGAGCAGTTCTTC
TRBJ2-7	few	TRBV20-1	-	CSVPQGYEQYF	TGCAGTGTTCCGCAGGGCTACGAGCAGTACTTC
TRBJ2-7	-	TRBV29-1	-	CSVARALPHEQYF	TGCAGCGTTGCGAGGGCATTACCCCACGAGCAGTACTTC
TRBJ2-1	-	TRBV5-6	TRBD2	CASSRLEEREDREQFF	TGTGCCAGCAGCCGCCTCGAGGAGCGGGAGGATCGGGAGCAGTTCTTC
TRBJ2-3	-	TRBV20-1	TRBD2	CSASISGREGGDTQYF	TGCAGTGCTAGTATTAGCGGGAGGGAAGGAGGTGATACGCAGTATTTT
TRBJ2-3	-	TRBV27	TRBD1	CASSLLIQGADTQYF	TGTGCCAGCAGTTTATTGATACAGGGGGCAGATACGCAGTATTTT
TRBJ2-7	-	TRBV12-3/TRBV12-4	-	CASSLGGDVSYEQYF	TGTGCCAGCAGTTTAGGGGGAGACGTATCTTACGAGCAGTACTTC
TRBJ1-1	-	TRBV7-2	-	CASSSRRSTEAFF	TGTGCCAGCAGTTCCAGGAGGAGCACTGAAGCTTTCTTT
TRBJ2-5	-	TRBV3-1	-	CASSQAGTPQETQYF	TGTGCCAGCAGCCAAGCCGGGACTCCGCAAGAGACCCAGTACTTC
TRBJ2-2	-	TRBV6-5	-	CASSTWDGANTGELFF	TGTGCCAGCAGTACCTGGGACGGTGCGAACACCGGGGAGCTGTTTTTT
TRBJ2-2	once	TRBV7-8	-	CASRQSRVEFTGELFF	TGTGCCAGCAGGCAAAGCAGGGTGGAATTCACTGGGGAGCTGTTTTTT
TRBJ2-3	-	TRBV29-1	TRBD1	CSVTPGQGARGDTQYF	TGCAGCGTTACTCCGGGACAGGGGGCGAGGGGAGATACGCAGTATTTT
TRBJ2-5	few	TRBV29-1	-	CSAGVAGQGETQYF	TGCAGCGCCGGGGTGGCAGGGCAAGGGGAGACCCAGTACTTC
TRBJ2-1	-	TRBV24-1	-	CATSERDGAMYNEQFF	TGTGCCACCAGTGAAAGGGACGGGGCCATGTACAATGAGCAGTTCTTC
TRBJ2-1	-	TRBV7-2	TRBD1	CASSRGQANNEQFF	TGTGCCAGCAGCCGGGGACAGGCCAACAATGAGCAGTTCTTC
TRBJ2-5	-	TRBV29-1	TRBD1	CSVDQGAPGEQYF	TGCAGCGTTGATCAGGGGGCGCCGGGGGAGCAGTACTTC
TRBJ1-2	-	TRBV27	-	CASSLSPGNYGCTF	TGTGCCAGCAGTTTGTCGCCCGGAAACTATGGCTGCACCTTC
TRBJ1-5	few	TRBV20-1	TRBD1	CSAEDRGRNQPQHF	TGCAGTGCAGAGGACAGGGGGCGCAATCAGCCCCAGCATTTT
TRBJ2-1	-	TRBV5-1	-	CASSLEGGSGFF	TGCGCCAGCAGCTTGGAGGGGGGGAGCGGGTTCTTC
TRBJ2-1	-	TRBV7-3	-	CASSLGMGGVSYNEQFF	TGTGCCAGCAGCTTAGGAATGGGGGGAGTGTCCTACAATGAGCAGTTCTTC
TRBJ1-2	-	TRBV3-1	TRBD1	CASSQERTGANGYTF	TGTGCCAGCAGCCAAGAACGGACAGGGGCGAATGGCTACACCTTC
TRBJ2-3	-	TRBV7-2	-	CASSPVNTDTQYF	TGTGCCAGCAGCCCCGTCAATACAGATACGCAGTATTTT
TRBJ2-5	-	TRBV11-3	-	CASSSRDETPGETQYF	TGCGCCAGCAGCTCTAGGGACGAAACCCCGGGAGAGACCCAGTACTTC
TRBJ2-3	few	TRBV29-1	-	CSVELAPDTQYF	TGCAGCGTTGAATTGGCCCCAGATACGCAGTATTTT
TRBJ2-4	few	TRBV7-8	-	CASKGLNPNIQYF	TGTGCCAGCAAGGGCCTAAACCCCAACATTCAGTACTTC
TRBJ2-2	-	TRBV4-3	-	CASSEQGANTGELFF	TGCGCCAGCAGCGAACAGGGTGCGAACACCGGGGAGCTGTTTTTT
TRBJ1-2	-	TRBV5-6	-	CASLPTGGANYGYTF	TGTGCCAGCCTTCCTACAGGAGGAGCTAACTATGGCTACACCTTC
TRBJ2-3	few	TRBV7-2	TRBD2	CASSPRLSGSSPWGQYF	TGTGCCAGCAGCCCGCGGCTTAGCGGGAGTTCTCCCTGGGGGCAGTATTTT
TRBJ1-2	-	TRBV7-9	TRBD1	CASSSWTGGAHYGYTF	TGTGCCAGCAGCTCTTGGACAGGGGGCGCGCACTATGGCTACACCTTC
TRBJ2-1	-	TRBV3-1	TRBD2	CASSWEGLAGVNEQFF	TGTGCCAGCAGCTGGGAGGGACTAGCGGGAGTCAATGAGCAGTTCTTC
TRBJ2-3	-	TRBV7-9	TRBD1	CASSLYRQGGSTDTQYF	TGTGCCAGCAGCTTGTATAGACAGGGTGGCAGCACAGATACGCAGTATTTT